Below, 32 T cell receptor beta chains from the same sample are listed, as sequenced in a study of a mutant IDH1 vaccine in newly diagnosed glioma. Time point described: baseline, week 1 (first vaccination visit). Stated treatment: pre-vaccination baseline after standard-of-care therapy. Generated by immunoSEQ multiplex PCR, the TCRdb table keeps only in-frame clones and is missing some. The table records roughly 71,000 clones, about 86% of them present only once. Sample: PBMCs, taken from a glioma patient treated with radiotherapy, temozolomide or both. The receptors here all came from a man aged 25 to 40 with glioma.

The J gene is TRBJ2-7, the V gene TRBV27; D is ambiguous. In germline, CDR1 is MNHEY, CDR2 SMNVEV (reference sequence). The CDR3 sequence is 13 residues long. Trimming shortened V by 5 bases and J by 0 bases, and 8 bases separated the two germline ends. CDR3 in DNA: TGTGCCAGCAGTGTGGCGGACTCCTACGAGCAGTACTTC. Protein product: CASSVADSYEQYF.

The chain is built from TRBV19 and TRBJ1-5; 7 nucleotides line up with TRBD1. Germline V CDR1 and CDR2: LNHDA, SQIVND (reference sequence). V lost 5 bases and J lost 5; bases outside the gene matches: 12. This CDR3 comprises 16 residues. CDR3 amino acids: CASSALEGAIHQPQHF. The CDR3 region has the DNA TGTGCCAGTAGTGCACTGGAGGGGGCGATCCATCAGCCCCAGCATTTT. The whole variable domain, filled in from reference TRBV19 and TRBJ1-5, reads DGGITQSPKYLFRKEGQNVTLSCEQNLNHDAMYWYRQDPGQGLRLIYYSQIVNDFQKGDIAEGYSVSREKKESFPLTVTSAQKNPTAFYLCASSALEGAIHQPQHFGDGTRLSIL.

This clone was counted a single time. The chain combines TRBV10-2 with TRBJ2-7; the match to TRBD1 covers 7 bases. Germline V CDR1 and CDR2: WSHSY, SAAADI. This CDR3 has 14 amino acids. V was clipped by 4 bases and J by 3 bases; unmatched bases: 6. The CDR3 region is CASSATGENYEQYF. In DNA, the CDR3 is TGCGCCAGCAGTGCCACAGGGGAAAACTACGAGCAGTACTTC.

V and J are TRBV7-8 and TRBJ1-2; unclear D gene. The V end was cut by 5 bases, the J end by 3 bases, with 10 bases between. CDR3 size: 13 residues. Germline V gene lookup returns CDR1 SGHVS and CDR2 FQNEAQ. The CDR3 DNA reads as TGTGCCAGCAGCCACCGACGGGACTATGGCTACACCTTC. Encoded protein: CASSHRRDYGYTF.

The rearrangement joins TRBV5-6 to TRBJ1-2; the D gene is possibly TRBD1 (5 bases). The ends were cut back, 0 bases at V and 6 bases at J, with 12 bases in the middle. The CDR3 is 14 residues long. CDR1 SGHDT and CDR2 YYEEEE come from the germline V gene. CDR3 DNA: TGTGCCAGCAGCTTGGCAGGGTTGGTCGATGGCTACACCTTC. Translating gives CASSLAGLVDGYTF. Full variable domain (remainder filled in from reference TRBV5-6 and TRBJ1-2): DAGVTQSPTHLIKTRGQQVTLRCSPKSGHDTVSWYQQALGQGPQFIFQYYEEEERQRGNFPDRFSGHQFPNYSSELNVNALLLGDSALYLCASSLAGLVDGYTFGSGTRLTVV.

This rearrangement joins TRBV4-1 to TRBJ2-7; D remains ambiguous. Deletions cut 4 bases from V and 5 bases from J, with 15 bases between. The CDR3 runs to 14 residues. CDR1 and CDR2 (germline): MGHRA, YSYEKL. CDR3 in DNA: TGCGCCAGCAGCCTAGTACCTGCTCGGAACGAGCAGTACTTC. Amino acid sequence: CASSLVPARNEQYF.

The CDR3 sequence: CASSWYQETQYF. CDR3 coding DNA: TGCGCCAGCAGTTGGTACCAAGAGACCCAGTACTTC. The chain combines TRBV5-1 with TRBJ2-5; D is undetermined. Germline-derived CDR1 and CDR2 are SGHRS and YFSETQ. The CDR3 sequence is 12 residues long. The V and J ends lost 5 bases and 0 bases respectively, with 5 bases between them.

In this sample, this clone turned up a few times. The rearrangement uses TRBV6-5 and TRBJ1-2; 10 bases align to TRBD1. Germline lookup yields CDR1 MNHEY and CDR2 SVGAGI. After removal of 6 bases from V and 6 bases from J, the junction contained 10 bases not matched to a gene. This CDR3 has 15 amino acids. The DNA for the CDR3 is TGTGCCAGCAGAGCGGGACAGGGGATTATCGATGGCTACACCTTC. Protein: CASRAGQGIIDGYTF.

The chain carries TRBV27 and TRBJ1-6; D remains ambiguous. Looked up from germline, CDR1 is MNHEY and CDR2 is SMNVEV (reference sequence). The CDR3 spans 18 residues. The V end lost 0 bases, the J end lost 0 bases, and 12 bases lay between the germline ends. As DNA, the CDR3 is TGTGCCAGCAGTTTATCGTGGATGCCGAGCTCCTATAATTCACCCCTCCACTTT. Residues: CASSLSWMPSSYNSPLHF.

CDR3 region: CASSLGGLNTEAFF. DNA of the CDR3: TGTGCCAGCAGTCTAGGGGGCTTGAACACTGAAGCTTTCTTT. The chain uses TRBV27 and TRBJ1-1, with 7 bases that match TRBD1. The V gene end was trimmed by 5 bases and the J gene end by 0 bases; junction bases not matched to a gene: 3. The CDR3 extends over 14 amino acids. The V gene's germline CDR1 is MNHEY and CDR2 SMNVEV (reference sequence).

V and J are TRBV19 and TRBJ1-5; 7 bases align to TRBD1. From germline, CDR1 is LNHDA and CDR2 SQIVND (reference sequence). V shed 3 bases and J 0 bases; nucleotides not matched to a gene: 8. This CDR3 spans 17 amino acids. CDR3 sequence: CASSIRQGVYSNQPQHF. The CDR3 DNA sequence: TGTGCCAGTAGTATCCGGCAGGGGGTGTATAGCAATCAGCCCCAGCATTTT. The variable domain in full, completed from reference TRBV19 and TRBJ1-5, reads DGGITQSPKYLFRKEGQNVTLSCEQNLNHDAMYWYRQDPGQGLRLIYYSQIVNDFQKGDIAEGYSVSREKKESFPLTVTSAQKNPTAFYLCASSIRQGVYSNQPQHFGDGTRLSIL.

V and J are TRBV6-5 and TRBJ2-2; D is unresolved. V lost 0 bases to trimming and J lost 4 bases, with 9 bases between them. Germline CDR1 reads MNHEY; CDR2 reads SVGAGI. The CDR3 contains 15 residues. CDR3 sequence (DNA): TGTGCCAGCAGTTACTCAGTGGCAACCACCGGGGAGCTGTTTTTT. This sequence encodes CASSYSVATTGELFF.

This sequence joins TRBV5-6 and TRBJ1-1, with TRBD1 as a possible D gene (6 bases). Germline CDR1 is SGHDT and CDR2 is YYEEEE. The V and J ends lost 3 bases and 11 bases respectively, with 14 bases between them. CDR3 size: 12 residues. This chain's CDR3 is CASSSGGAQAFF. The CDR3 DNA is TGTGCCAGCAGCTCGGGGGGGGCGCAGGCTTTCTTT.

This chain joins TRBV6-5 and TRBJ1-1; D perhaps matches TRBD1 (6 bases). The V and J ends lost 10 bases and 1 base respectively, with 10 bases between them. This CDR3 contains 12 residues. In germline, CDR1 is MNHEY, CDR2 SVGAGI. The CDR3 sequence: CATRGGNTEAFF. For the CDR3, the DNA is TGTGCCACCAGGGGAGGGAACACTGAAGCTTTCTTT.

This rearrangement joins TRBV23-1 to TRBJ1-2; 9 nucleotides agree with TRBD1. TRBV23-1 is noted as an ORF with a role that remains uncertain. The junction had 9 bases not matched to a gene; V was cut back by 5 bases and J by 5 bases. The CDR3 is made up of 15 amino acids. The chain's CDR3 is CASSIKAGTGYGYTF. The CDR3 nucleotides are TGCGCCAGCAGTATTAAAGCCGGGACAGGGTATGGCTACACCTTC.

The chain carries TRBV6-6 and TRBJ1-5, with TRBD1 identical over 7 bases. The CDR3 has 16 amino acids. V lost 2 bases, J lost 7 bases, and 11 bases stayed unmatched. Germline values: CDR1 MNHNY, CDR2 SVGAGI (reference sequence). The CDR3 region has the DNA TGTGCCAGCAGTTACCCACAAATGACAGGGTTCCAGCCCCAGCATTTT. This gives the protein CASSYPQMTGFQPQHF.

The chain is built from TRBV4-1 and TRBJ2-5; a weak D match, TRBD1 (5 bases). CDR3 length equals 17 residues. The germline V gene encodes CDR1 MGHRA and CDR2 YSYEKL. V lost 0 bases and J 4 bases, leaving 18 bases between the germline ends. In DNA, the CDR3 is TGCGCCAGCAGCCAAGACGGACCAACAGGCCGAGGAGAGACCCAGTACTTC. Amino acids: CASSQDGPTGRGETQYF.

Comments on this clone: Additional DNA sequences in this sample encode the identical CDR3. The chain employs TRBV28 and TRBJ1-6; D gene ambiguous. Germline loops: CDR1 MDHEN, CDR2 SYDVKM. V was pared by 6 bases and J by 10 bases, with 10 bases between. The CDR3 length is 12 residues. CDR3 DNA sequence: TGTGCCAGCAGGACGGTGGACTCACCCCTCCACTTT. Its translation is CASRTVDSPLHF.

This clone turned up a few times. The chain couples TRBV5-1 to TRBJ1-2; 7 bases align to TRBD1. The junction had 10 bases not matched to a gene; V was cut back by 4 bases and J by 4 bases. This CDR3 is built from 15 residues. Germline V gene lookup returns CDR1 SGHRS and CDR2 YFSETQ. In DNA, the CDR3 is TGCGCCAGCAGCCTCGGGACAGCACTTGGCTATGGCTACACCTTC. Encoded protein: CASSLGTALGYGYTF.

This clone was found a few times. Other DNA sequences within the sample encode an identical CDR3. The J gene is TRBJ1-5, the V gene TRBV6-1; 7 positions match TRBD1. With 7 bases clipped from V and 4 bases from J, the junction kept 7 bases outside the gene matches. Germline values: CDR1 MNHNS, CDR2 SASEGT. The CDR3 is made up of 14 amino acids. This chain's CDR3 is CASNPTGSNQPQHF. CDR3 nucleotides: TGTGCCAGCAACCCGACAGGGTCTAATCAGCCCCAGCATTTT.

V and J are TRBV19 and TRBJ2-5, with D unresolved. Trimming shortened V by 1 base and J by 2 bases, and 8 bases separated the two germline ends. There are 14 residues in the CDR3. CDR1 and CDR2 (germline): LNHDA, SQIVND (reference sequence). CDR3 sequence: CASSIVSDQETQYF. DNA of the CDR3: TGTGCCAGTAGTATAGTGTCGGATCAAGAGACCCAGTACTTC.

The chain joins TRBV5-4 to TRBJ1-2, with TRBD1 as a possible D gene (5 bases). Trimming left V 3 bases short and J 3 bases short, with 12 bases between. There are 14 residues in the CDR3. Germline CDR1 SGHNT, CDR2 YYREEE (reference sequence). CDR3 DNA sequence: TGTGCCAGCAGCTCCGTTCGGGGCCACTATGGCTACACCTTC. Encoded protein: CASSSVRGHYGYTF. Variable domain in full (rest from reference TRBV5-4 and TRBJ1-2): ETGVTQSPTHLIKTRGQQVTLRCSSQSGHNTVSWYQQALGQGPQFIFQYYREEENGRGNFPPRFSGLQFPNYSSELNVNALELDDSALYLCASSSVRGHYGYTFGSGTRLTVV.

J is TRBJ2-3 and V is TRBV4-2; TRBD2 matches 7 bases. The V segment lost 8 bases and the J segment 6 bases; nucleotides outside the gene matches: 14. Germline CDR1 is LGHNA and CDR2 is YNFKEQ. CDR3 length equals 15 residues. Here the CDR3 DNA reads TGTGCCAGCGGAAGGGACGGGGGGAAAACGGATACGCAGTATTTT. Amino acids: CASGRDGGKTDTQYF.

The V gene is TRBV14, the J gene TRBJ2-7; D tentatively reads TRBD1 or TRBD2 (5 bases each). Germline assignment: CDR1 SGHDN and CDR2 FVKESK. The CDR3 has 16 amino acids. With 2 bases removed from V and 3 bases from J, the gap between germline ends came to 17 bases. CDR3 loop: CASSQSPGRRNYEQYF. DNA of the CDR3: TGTGCCAGCAGCCAATCCCCGGGACGGCGAAACTACGAGCAGTACTTC. Full variable domain (outside the CDR3, taken from reference TRBV14 and TRBJ2-7): EAGVTQFPSHSVIEKGQTVTLRCDPISGHDNLYWYRRVMGKEIKFLLHFVKESKQDESGMPNNRFLAERTGGTYSTLKVQPAELEDSGVYFCASSQSPGRRNYEQYFGPGTRLTVT.

This sequence joins TRBV9 and TRBJ1-4; 9 bases align to TRBD1. Per the germline V gene, CDR1 is SGDLS and CDR2 is YYNGEE. V was clipped by 0 bases and J by 6 bases; unmatched bases: 9. The CDR3 covers 17 residues. The CDR3 here is CASSVEGGTGFHEKLFF. CDR3 DNA: TGTGCCAGCAGCGTAGAAGGGGGGACAGGGTTTCATGAAAAACTGTTTTTT.

The V and J genes are TRBV5-6 and TRBJ2-7; D not certain. V was shortened by 9 bases and J by 2 bases, with 15 bases between the two germline ends. This CDR3 is built from 13 residues. CDR1 SGHDT and CDR2 YYEEEE come from the germline V gene. This CDR3 is CATCIGGTYEQYF. The CDR3 bases are TGTGCCACTTGCATAGGTGGTACCTACGAGCAGTACTTC. Combining the CDR3 with reference TRBV5-6 and TRBJ2-7 gives the whole variable domain DAGVTQSPTHLIKTRGQQVTLRCSPKSGHDTVSWYQQALGQGPQFIFQYYEEEERQRGNFPDRFSGHQFPNYSSELNVNALLLGDSALYLCATCIGGTYEQYFGPGTRLTVT.

This clone was seen only once. The V and J genes are TRBV28 and TRBJ2-3; TRBD2 agrees at 11 bases. CDR1 is MDHEN, CDR2 SYDVKM, per germline. This CDR3 has 15 amino acids. J was trimmed by 1 base and V by 3 bases; bases with no gene match: 0. The CDR3 protein is CASSFSGGGTDTQYF. The CDR3 region has the DNA TGTGCCAGCAGTTTTAGCGGGGGGGGCACAGATACGCAGTATTTT.

V is TRBV5-1 and J is TRBJ2-2, with TRBD2 identical over 7 bases. Germline CDR1 reads SGHRS; CDR2 reads YFSETQ. The CDR3 is made up of 16 amino acids. Unmatched junction bases numbered 16, after V lost 8 bases and J lost 6 bases. The CDR3 region is CASTLGGTTRSGELFF. CDR3 DNA: TGCGCCAGTACCCTCGGGGGGACTACCCGGTCCGGGGAGCTGTTTTTT.

The gene calls are TRBV6-5 and TRBJ1-1; TRBD1 agrees at 11 bases. V lost 2 bases and J lost 5; bases outside the gene matches: 4. The CDR3 loop spans 15 amino acids. Looked up from germline, CDR1 is MNHEY and CDR2 is SVGAGI. The CDR3 is CASSYRTGGLTEAFF. CDR3 coding DNA: TGTGCCAGCAGTTACCGGACAGGGGGCTTGACTGAAGCTTTCTTT.

The gene calls are TRBV27 and TRBJ1-1; D is uncertain. The germline V and J ends were trimmed by 5 bases and 4 bases, with 11 bases remaining between them. Germline CDR1 and CDR2: MNHEY and SMNVEV (reference sequence). The CDR3 extends over 13 amino acids. The CDR3 nucleotides are TGTGCCAGCAGTCTAACTCGCGGCACTGAAGCTTTCTTT. Amino acid sequence: CASSLTRGTEAFF.

This clone was recorded only once. This same CDR3 is encoded by further DNA sequences in the sample. The chain employs TRBV6-1 and TRBJ1-5; maybe TRBD1 (6 bases). V was cut by 6 bases and J by 3 bases, with 15 bases left in between. The CDR3 length is 15 residues. The germline gives CDR1 MNHNS, CDR2 SASEGT. The DNA for the CDR3 is TGTGCCAGCAGGGTCCAGGGGCCGTCCAATCAGCCCCAGCATTTT. Residues: CASRVQGPSNQPQHF.

This sequence joins TRBV19 and TRBJ2-2; 9 nucleotides align to TRBD2. The CDR3 runs to 15 residues. Germline V gene data show CDR1 as LNHDA and CDR2 as SQIVND (reference sequence). The V segment lost 8 bases and the J segment 5 bases; nucleotides outside the gene matches: 9. CDR3 sequence reads: CASHAPGLATGELFF. CDR3 in DNA: TGTGCCAGTCATGCACCGGGACTAGCTACCGGGGAGCTGTTTTTT.